These 28 T cell receptor beta chains were all obtained from the same sample, sequenced in a study of cytomegalovirus exposure and HLA in healthy donors. Assay: immunoSEQ multiplex PCR; the TCRdb copy retains only in-frame clones and omits some. The top ten clones hold around 5.4% of a sample with about 200,000 clones, roughly 85% of them seen once. Sequencing was done on a sample of PBMCs. The receptors come from a woman aged 18-35 years in good health and CMV-seronegative.

The V gene is TRBV7-9, the J gene TRBJ2-7, with D perhaps matching TRBD1 (6 bases). The CDR3 loop spans 12 amino acids. V dropped 9 bases and J dropped 3 bases, with 12 bases sitting between them. Germline lookup yields CDR1 SEHNR and CDR2 FQNEAQ (reference sequence). CDR3 protein: CASGGEYYEQYF. CDR3 bases: TGTGCCAGTGGGGGCGAGTACTACGAGCAGTACTTC.

The chain recombines TRBV5-6 with TRBJ1-6, with a weak D call TRBD1 (5 bases). This CDR3 is 14 amino acids long. Germline-derived CDR1 and CDR2 are SGHDT and YYEEEE. V was trimmed by 0 bases and J by 14 bases, leaving 15 bases between them. CDR3 protein: CASSLGQGFRSLHF. Written as DNA, the CDR3 is TGTGCCAGCAGCTTGGGGCAGGGTTTCAGGTCCCTCCACTTT.

This clone has more than one count but fewer than ten. As DNA, the CDR3 is TGTGCCAGCAGTGGAAGTAGGGCCCAGTACTTC. Translating gives CASSGSRAQYF. The chain joins TRBV25-1 to TRBJ2-5; D is ambiguous. Looked up from germline, CDR1 is MGHDK and CDR2 is SYGVNS. The V end was cut by 4 bases, the J end by 9 bases, with 9 bases between. CDR3 size: 11 residues. Full variable domain (outside the CDR3, taken from reference TRBV25-1 and TRBJ2-5): EADIYQTPRYLVIGTGKKITLECSQTMGHDKMYWYQQDPGMELHLIHYSYGVNSTEKGDLSSESTVSRIRTEHFPLTLESARPSHTSQYLCASSGSRAQYFGPGTRLLVL.

The V call is TRBV13, the J call TRBJ2-1; TRBD1 matches at 8 bases. The CDR3 spans 15 residues. CDR1 PRHDT and CDR2 FYEKMQ come from the germline V gene (reference sequence). The V gene end was trimmed by 6 bases and the J gene end by 10 bases; junction bases not matched to a gene: 14. CDR3 coding DNA: TGTGCCAGCAGATATAGGGGTGGGACAGGCAGGGAGCAGTTCTTC. This encodes CASRYRGGTGREQFF.

V gene TRBV5-1 combines with J gene TRBJ2-2; 13 bases fit TRBD2. The germline V gene encodes CDR1 SGHRS and CDR2 YFSETQ. CDR3 length equals 18 residues. V was pared by 4 bases and J by 0 bases, with 6 bases of the junction left unmatched. CDR3 sequence reads: CASSPRLAGGPNTGELFF. The DNA of the CDR3 is TGCGCCAGCAGCCCGAGACTAGCGGGGGGCCCGAACACCGGGGAGCTGTTTTTT.

V and J are TRBV2 and TRBJ2-7, with 9 bases that match TRBD2. With 7 bases clipped from V and 1 base from J, the junction kept 8 bases outside the gene matches. CDR3 length: 15 amino acids. Germline CDR1 and CDR2: SNHLY and FYNNEI. The CDR3 DNA sequence: TGTGCCAGCAACACAGCGGGAGGAAGTTCCTACGAGCAGTACTTC. Protein: CASNTAGGSSYEQYF.

This clone was observed a few times. This chain joins TRBV18 and TRBJ2-7, with D unclear. The CDR3 runs 13 residues. Trimming shortened V by 4 bases and J by 0 bases, and 7 bases separated the two germline ends. Per the germline V gene, CDR1 is KGHSH and CDR2 is LQKENI. The DNA for the CDR3 is TGTGCCAGCTCACTACAAAGCTCCTACGAGCAGTACTTC. Encoded protein: CASSLQSSYEQYF.

This chain uses TRBV11-2 with TRBJ2-5; the D is unclear. CDR1 is SGHAT, CDR2 FQNNGV, per germline. The CDR3 spans 14 residues. Trimming pared 3 bases from V and 2 bases from J, leaving 10 bases between. CDR3 sequence reads: CASSFNRPQETQYF. In DNA, the CDR3 is TGTGCCAGCAGCTTCAACCGCCCACAAGAGACCCAGTACTTC.

Concerning this clone itself: Other DNA variants within this sample encode the same CDR3. The chain carries TRBV5-1 and TRBJ2-7; 11 bases map to TRBD2. This CDR3 comprises 14 residues. Germline V lookup: CDR1 SGHRS, CDR2 YFSETQ. V was clipped by 3 bases and J by 3 bases; unmatched bases: 2. This chain's CDR3 is CASSSGTSGYEQYF. The CDR3 nucleotides are TGCGCCAGCAGCTCTGGGACTAGCGGCTACGAGCAGTACTTC.

This chain links TRBV20-1 with TRBJ2-1; TRBD2 is a possible D gene (5 bases). This CDR3 has 11 residues. The germline V and J ends were trimmed by 5 bases and 5 bases, with 7 bases remaining between them. Germline V gene sequence: CDR1 DFQATT, CDR2 SNEGSKA (reference sequence). Written as DNA, the CDR3 is TGCAGTGCTCGGGAAGACAATGAGCAGTTCTTC. Translation gives CSAREDNEQFF.

The rearrangement joins TRBV5-4 to TRBJ2-7; D gene uncertain. The CDR3 contains 14 residues. Germline lookup yields CDR1 SGHNT and CDR2 YYREEE (reference sequence). The V end was cut by 5 bases, the J end by 3 bases, with 15 bases between. CDR3 in amino acids: CASRLMGARYEQYF. The CDR3, as DNA: TGTGCCAGCAGACTCATGGGTGCTCGCTACGAGCAGTACTTC. The full variable domain, its missing parts supplied by reference TRBV5-4 and TRBJ2-7, is ETGVTQSPTHLIKTRGQQVTLRCSSQSGHNTVSWYQQALGQGPQFIFQYYREEENGRGNFPPRFSGLQFPNYSSELNVNALELDDSALYLCASRLMGARYEQYFGPGTRLTVT.

This clone was detected only once. The chain uses TRBV4-1 and TRBJ2-6; D gene ambiguous. This CDR3 comprises 15 residues. Trimming removed 1 base from V and 0 bases from J, with 4 bases in between. Germline V gene lookup returns CDR1 MGHRA and CDR2 YSYEKL. The chain's CDR3 is CASSQAGSGANVLTF. The CDR3 DNA is TGCGCCAGCAGCCAAGCCGGCTCTGGGGCCAACGTCCTGACTTTC.

This sequence joins TRBV6-5 and TRBJ1-2; possibly TRBD1 for D (5 bases). V was trimmed by 7 bases and J by 0 bases, leaving 9 bases between them. The CDR3 length is 13 residues. From germline, CDR1 is MNHEY and CDR2 SVGAGI. CDR3 protein: CASIGGTNYGYTF. The CDR3 coding sequence is TGTGCCAGCATTGGGGGAACTAACTATGGCTACACCTTC.

The CDR3 nucleotides read TGTGCCAGCAGGGATTTAGCGGGATTAGAGACCCAGTACTTC. Translating it yields CASRDLAGLETQYF. The chain carries TRBV6-6 and TRBJ2-5, with TRBD2 identical over 8 bases. This CDR3 comprises 14 residues. The V gene end was trimmed by 6 bases and the J gene end by 4 bases; junction bases not matched to a gene: 7. From germline, CDR1 is MNHNY and CDR2 SVGAGI (reference sequence).

The chain links TRBV27 to TRBJ1-1; no firm D call. The CDR3 sequence is 15 residues long. Trimming shortened V by 2 bases and J by 0 bases, and 10 bases separated the two germline ends. The germline CDR1 and CDR2 sequences are MNHEY and SMNVEV (reference sequence). The chain's CDR3 is CASSLGPLMNTEAFF. Here the CDR3 DNA reads TGTGCCAGCAGTTTAGGGCCGCTTATGAACACTGAAGCTTTCTTT.

This clone was seen more than once but under ten times. The chain uses TRBV2 and TRBJ1-2, with TRBD1 matching over 11 bases. V was clipped by 6 bases and J by 8 bases; unmatched bases: 5. This CDR3 has 13 amino acids. The V gene's germline CDR1 is SNHLY and CDR2 FYNNEI. The CDR3 DNA is TGTGCCAGCAGCGGACAGGGGGCAGGAGGCTACACCTTC. It codes for CASSGQGAGGYTF.

This rearrangement joins TRBV27 to TRBJ2-1, with unresolved D. Trimming cost V 4 bases and J 5 bases, with 21 bases left between them. The CDR3 length is 17 residues. CDR1 is MNHEY and CDR2 is SMNVEV in the germline V gene (reference sequence). CDR3: CASSSTVDVFLNNEQFF. CDR3 sequence (DNA): TGTGCCAGCAGTTCCACCGTGGACGTGTTCCTCAACAATGAGCAGTTCTTC.

The V and J genes are TRBV15 and TRBJ2-7, with D possibly being TRBD1 (6 bases). Germline V gene sequence: CDR1 LNHNV, CDR2 YYDKDF (reference sequence). Between the trimmed V and J ends, which lost 0 bases and 4 bases, there was a span of 10 bases. The CDR3 is 14 residues long. The CDR3: CATSRDLQGYEQYF. DNA of the CDR3: TGTGCCACCAGCAGAGACCTACAGGGTTACGAGCAGTACTTC. Together with reference TRBV15 and TRBJ2-7, the CDR3 gives the full variable domain: DAMVIQNPRYQVTQFGKPVTLSCSQTLNHNVMYWYQQKSSQAPKLLFHYYDKDFNNEADTPDNFQSRRPNTSFCFLDIRSPGLGDTAMYLCATSRDLQGYEQYFGPGTRLTVT.

The rearrangement joins TRBV2 to TRBJ1-3; the D gene is possibly TRBD1 (6 bases). The CDR3 covers 15 residues. CDR1 SNHLY and CDR2 FYNNEI come from the germline V gene. The V end was cut by 1 base, the J end by 3 bases, with 10 bases between. Written as DNA, the CDR3 is TGTGCCAGCAGTGAAGGGGGGGCGCGTGGAAACACCATATATTTT. It yields the protein CASSEGGARGNTIYF.

This clone was observed a handful of times. V is TRBV30 and J is TRBJ1-2; perhaps TRBD1 as D (6 bases). V gave up 8 bases and J gave up 8 bases, with 18 bases separating them. The CDR3 consists of 12 residues. Looked up from germline, CDR1 is GTSNPN and CDR2 is SVGIG (reference sequence). CDR3 protein: CARETGFGGYTF. CDR3 DNA sequence: TGTGCCAGGGAAACAGGGTTCGGAGGCTACACCTTC.

This clone was detected only once. The chain recombines TRBV5-6 with TRBJ2-1; TRBD2 matches 10 bases. There are 17 residues in the CDR3. The germline gives CDR1 SGHDT, CDR2 YYEEEE. V shed 4 bases and J 8 bases; nucleotides not matched to a gene: 15. The CDR3 coding sequence is TGTGCCAGCAGCGCTGCTAGCGGGGGCTACGCGGGCCATGAGCAGTTCTTC. This encodes CASSAASGGYAGHEQFF.

This clone was seen just once. This rearrangement joins TRBV15 to TRBJ1-4, with 7 bases identical to TRBD1. Unmatched junction bases numbered 3, after V lost 5 bases and J lost 0 bases. The CDR3 extends over 15 amino acids. Germline V gene data show CDR1 as LNHNV and CDR2 as YYDKDF (reference sequence). The CDR3 reads CATSPQGATNEKLFF. CDR3 in DNA: TGTGCCACCAGCCCCCAGGGGGCAACTAATGAAAAACTGTTTTTT. The full variable domain, with the rest looked up from reference TRBV15 and TRBJ1-4, is DAMVIQNPRYQVTQFGKPVTLSCSQTLNHNVMYWYQQKSSQAPKLLFHYYDKDFNNEADTPDNFQSRRPNTSFCFLDIRSPGLGDTAMYLCATSPQGATNEKLFFGSGTQLSVL.

The chain employs TRBV7-3 and TRBJ1-2; no clear D gene. This CDR3 has 15 amino acids. Trimming cost V 4 bases and J 4 bases, with 16 bases left between them. CDR1 is SGHTA and CDR2 is FQGTGA in the germline V gene. The CDR3 DNA sequence: TGTGCCAGCAGCTCCCCCGGTAACAGCGGCTATGGCTACACCTTC. This sequence encodes CASSSPGNSGYGYTF.

The V call is TRBV5-1, the J call TRBJ1-5; D not certain. Germline-derived CDR1 and CDR2 are SGHRS and YFSETQ. V shed 4 bases and J shed 3 bases, with 14 bases lying between them. The CDR3 runs to 15 residues. The CDR3 nucleotides are TGCGCCAGCAGCCCGGGTCCCGGGAACAATCAGCCCCAGCATTTT. This translates into CASSPGPGNNQPQHF.

This clone has a handful of counts. The chain links TRBV28 to TRBJ1-1; TRBD1 agrees at 8 bases. The CDR3 length is 15 residues. The J segment lost 0 bases and the V segment lost 5 bases, leaving 5 bases of the junction unmatched. Germline V gives CDR1 MDHEN, CDR2 SYDVKM. The CDR3 sequence: CASSPSTGVNTEAFF. The CDR3, as DNA: TGTGCCAGCAGTCCCTCGACAGGGGTGAACACTGAAGCTTTCTTT. Drawing the rest from reference TRBV28 and TRBJ1-1, the complete variable domain is DVKVTQSSRYLVKRTGEKVFLECVQDMDHENMFWYRQDPGLGLRLIYFSYDVKMKEKGDIPEGYSVSREKKERFSLILESASTNQTSMYLCASSPSTGVNTEAFFGQGTRLTVV.

This clone was observed a single time. The rearrangement links TRBV5-1 to TRBJ2-7, with D uncertain. The V and J ends lost 0 bases and 2 bases respectively, with 12 bases between them. The V gene's germline CDR1 is SGHRS and CDR2 YFSETQ. This CDR3 contains 15 residues. CDR3 loop: CASSLDPLSTYEQYF. The CDR3 DNA is TGCGCCAGCAGCTTGGATCCACTCTCCACCTACGAGCAGTACTTC. Variable domain in full (rest from reference TRBV5-1 and TRBJ2-7): KAGVTQTPRYLIKTRGQQVTLSCSPISGHRSVSWYQQTPGQGLQFLFEYFSETQRNKGNFPGRFSGRQFSNSRSEMNVSTLELGDSALYLCASSLDPLSTYEQYFGPGTRLTVT.

The chain couples TRBV28 to TRBJ2-7; 12 bases are shared with TRBD2. Trimming at V came to 6 bases and at J to 6 bases, leaving 9 bases not matched to a gene. The CDR3 totals 15 residues. Germline V gene sequence: CDR1 MDHEN, CDR2 SYDVKM. The CDR3 protein is CASSPWTSGTGEQYF. As DNA, the CDR3 is TGTGCCAGCAGCCCCTGGACTAGCGGGACGGGCGAGCAGTACTTC.

This chain joins TRBV30 and TRBJ2-2; 9 bases match TRBD1. The CDR3 is 15 residues long. V gave up 2 bases and J gave up 2 bases; unmatched junction bases: 3. In germline, CDR1 is GTSNPN, CDR2 SVGIG (reference sequence). The CDR3 DNA follows: TGTGCCTGGAGTTGGGGACAGGGTAACACCGGGGAGCTGTTTTTT. Encoded protein: CAWSWGQGNTGELFF. Complete variable domain (other parts from reference TRBV30 and TRBJ2-2): SQTIHQWPATLVQPVGSPLSLECTVEGTSNPNLYWYRQAAGRGLQLLFYSVGIGQISSEVPQNLSASRPQDRQFILSSKKLLLSDSGFYLCAWSWGQGNTGELFFGEGSRLTVL.